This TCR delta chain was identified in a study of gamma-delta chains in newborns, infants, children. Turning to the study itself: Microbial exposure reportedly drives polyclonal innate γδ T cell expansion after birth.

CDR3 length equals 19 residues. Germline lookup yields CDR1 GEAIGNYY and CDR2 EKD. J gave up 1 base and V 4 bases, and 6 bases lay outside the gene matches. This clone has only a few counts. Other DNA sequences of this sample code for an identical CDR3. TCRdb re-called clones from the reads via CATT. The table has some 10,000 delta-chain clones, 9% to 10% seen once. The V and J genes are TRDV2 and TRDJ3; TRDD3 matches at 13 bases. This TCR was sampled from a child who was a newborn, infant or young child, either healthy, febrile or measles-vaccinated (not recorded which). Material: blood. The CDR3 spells CACDTVLGDTSWDTRQMFF. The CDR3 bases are TGTGCCTGTGATACTGTACTGGGGGATACGTCCTGGGACACCCGACAGATGTTTTTC.